The TCR beta chain under discussion was sequenced for a study of cytotoxic CD8 clonotypes in ibrutinib-treated CLL (dated by TCRdb to the early 2020s). For context, the study as a whole: In this cohort, approximately 15 patients were treatment-naive and about a dozen were relapsed/refractory, while 17 to 18 had unmutated IGHV. The response samples were drawn at a median of 12 months into treatment, with a range of roughly 6 to 40 months. Responses were partial in approximately 24 patients and complete in 2; after median 68 months follow-up, about 15 stayed in remission and about 12 progressed. Longitudinal samples were obtainable from 26 of the 86 participants in the trial. An average of roughly 250,000 productive templates and 94,082 productive rearrangements was obtained per sample. Cryopreserved peripheral blood mononuclear cells were collected before treatment, at response, and at either disease progression or sustained remission. Every sample from remission and from progressive disease was obtained while the patients were still on ibrutinib.

A MiSeq instrument was used for deep resolution sequencing, which targeted depths ranging from 1 in 1 million up to 1 in 200,000 T cells, with coverage averaging 10x for each clonotype. The immunoSEQ hsTCRB Kit was used to generate the TCR beta libraries. The study's processing was this. ImmunoSEQ Data Assistant and ImmunoSEQ Analyzer were used for data analysis, and V, D and J genes were assigned according to IMGT definitions. Clonality, which ranges from 0 to 1, was calculated by subtracting the normalized Shannon entropy of productive rearrangement frequencies from one. Public clonotype analysis was restricted to overrepresented clonotypes comprising at least 0.05% of each patient's repertoire. Repertoires from roughly 13 age-matched healthy donors in immuneACCESS were used as clonality controls. The immuneACCESS repertoire file appears here via TCRdb, limited to in-frame rearrangements. These files lack a portion of the clones; in checked studies, under half of the deficit traces to unresolved V genes, and the cause of the others is not known. That table is the source of V, J and clone size, and D and trimming were worked out from the DNA. For this sample there are approximately 210,000 clones; around 72% appear just once. The top ten constitute around an eighth of the sample.

The junction shows trimming of 5 bases on V and 10 bases on J, plus 19 bases between the germline ends. Taken from the germline V gene, the CDR1 and CDR2 loops are SGDLS and YYNGEE. Reading from cysteine to phenylalanine, the CDR3 counts 14 amino acids. Just CDR3 DNA is preserved here, 42 bases in frame from base 1. The time point tag for this specimen amounts to: around 25 months on ibrutinib. For TCR beta library preparation, roughly 2 micrograms of genomic DNA was extracted from cryopreserved PBMCs. High-throughput TCR beta sequencing was performed on longitudinal blood samples from CLL patients receiving ibrutinib monotherapy. The patients took part in an open-label, single-center phase 2 trial of ibrutinib monotherapy. This clone was detected only once. The antigen it binds to is not known. The input lacks base qualities; no much larger clone sits a single base away. Findings and caveats that apply to the study as a whole: Sustained-remission and progressing patients did not have matched sampling times, and lymph node repertoires were not examined. At baseline, clonality was higher than in age-matched healthy donors and showed a strong correlation with circulating CD8+ T-cell counts. Public clonotypes were rare and either shrank or stayed stable during treatment, and the rise in clonality at ibrutinib response reflected expansion of private clonotypes. Clonality increased at ibrutinib response, stayed stable in sustained remission, and fell back toward baseline at progression.

The TCR originated in a human donor with chronic lymphocytic leukemia. Material: PBMCs, obtained after 24 months of ibrutinib treatment. The chain uses TRBV9 and TRBJ2-1; tentative D gene TRBD2, with 6 bases matching. Read as DNA, the sequence is TGTGCCAGCAGTAGGGGAGGCCCAGCGAAGGAGCAGTTCTTC. This translates into CASSRGGPAKEQFF.